This TCR beta chain came from a study of blood T cells in healthy people across ages. The overall study: Per every two T cells, about one barcoded beta molecule was captured by template switching. The study's findings and limits: No conclusive comparison of naive versus antigen-experienced cells was possible with unsorted PBMCs.

For this clonotype: Its antigen remains unknown.

The use of a sample-barcoded 5' primer and a J-beta primer mix characterized a second PCR of roughly 6 to 11 cycles. One entry per CDR3 protein, called by TCRdb with MiXCR from the 5' RACE reads. The table includes 1.5 million to 2 million distinct CDR3 sequences, 35% to 50% detected once. The TCR originated in a human donor in good health. Sequenced sample: blood.

CDR3 coding DNA: TGCAGCGTTCGGGACAGGGAAGTGAACACTGAAGCTTTCTTT. Translation gives CSVRDREVNTEAFF. V and J are TRBV29-1 and TRBJ1-1, with TRBD1 matching 9 bases. V dropped 5 bases and J dropped 0; count of bases not matched to a gene: 4. The germline V gene encodes CDR1 SQVTM and CDR2 ANQGSEA. CDR3 length: 14 amino acids. Full variable domain (missing parts from reference TRBV29-1 and TRBJ1-1): SAVISQKPSRDICQRGTSLTIQCQVDSQVTMMFWYRQQPGQSLTLIATANQGSEATYESGFVIDKFPISRPNLTFSTLTVSNMSPEDSSIYLCSVRDREVNTEAFFGQGTRLTVV.